This is a list of T cell receptor beta chains from one sample in a study of identical twins. MiXCR, applied by TCRdb to the 5' RACE reads, yields one record per CDR3 protein. The sample contains 550,000 to 700,000 distinct CDR3 sequences, more than 9% of which appear only once. This sample was also put to use in a study of yellow fever vaccine responses in identical twins.

The specimen sequenced was PBMCs. These receptors all stem from a woman between 18 and 30 years old in good health. The conserved cysteine and the conserved F or W are not part of the CDR3 here. Size values are once, few and many counts, or a class for expanded clones, and some rows have none.

TRBV6-5	few	TRBJ2-3	ASIKGVPARTDTQY
TRBV2	many	TRBJ2-3	ASASGFTDTQY
TRBV12-3/TRBV12-4	few	TRBJ2-7	ASSPTVGDEQY
TRBV4-3	many	TRBJ2-5	ASSPRGGLQETQY
TRBV4-3	many	TRBJ2-1	ASSQQAGSSYNEQF
TRBV12-3/TRBV12-4	many	TRBJ1-3	ASRPRGNTIY
TRBV5-6	many	TRBJ1-1	ASSEGQLNTEAF
TRBV20-1	NA	TRBJ2-7	SASYPGIPLLEQY
TRBV20-1	NA	TRBJ2-7	SARVRTGFFLGQY
TRBV28	many	TRBJ2-3	ASSLLEGTSTDTQY
TRBV4-3	NA	TRBJ2-5	ASSTGGRAEETQY
TRBV27	few	TRBJ2-1	ASSPPDTYNEQF
TRBV6-1	many	TRBJ2-5	ASLLGLAGGGETQY
TRBV29-1	many	TRBJ2-3	SVDWGRTDTQY
TRBV12-3/TRBV12-4	many	TRBJ2-7	ASSPGSGAYEQY
TRBV12-3/TRBV12-4	NA	TRBJ2-2	ASTPGGLGTGELF
TRBV10-3	many	TRBJ2-3	AISESGGRRTDTQY
TRBV5-1	NA	TRBJ2-7	ASSFSGTGGGYEQY
TRBV11-1	many	TRBJ2-5	ASSPRGAETGYQETQY